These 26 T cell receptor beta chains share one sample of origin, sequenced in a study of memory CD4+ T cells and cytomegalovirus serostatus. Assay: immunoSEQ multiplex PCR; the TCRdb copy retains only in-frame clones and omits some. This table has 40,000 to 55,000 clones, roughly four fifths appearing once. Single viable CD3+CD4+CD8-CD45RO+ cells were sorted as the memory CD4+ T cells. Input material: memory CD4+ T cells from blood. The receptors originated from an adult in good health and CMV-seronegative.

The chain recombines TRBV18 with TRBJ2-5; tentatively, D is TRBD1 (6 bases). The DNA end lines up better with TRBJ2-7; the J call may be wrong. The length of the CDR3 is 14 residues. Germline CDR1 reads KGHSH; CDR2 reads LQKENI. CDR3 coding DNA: TGTGCCAGCTCACCTGTCCAGGGGTCCTACGAGCAGTACTTC. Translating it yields CASSPVQGSYEQYF.

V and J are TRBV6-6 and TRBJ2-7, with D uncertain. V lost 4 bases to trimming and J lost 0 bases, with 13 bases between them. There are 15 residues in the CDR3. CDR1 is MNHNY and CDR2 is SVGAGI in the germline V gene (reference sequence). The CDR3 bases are TGTGCCAGCAGTTCCCCGACACTGAACTCCTACGAGCAGTACTTC. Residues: CASSSPTLNSYEQYF.

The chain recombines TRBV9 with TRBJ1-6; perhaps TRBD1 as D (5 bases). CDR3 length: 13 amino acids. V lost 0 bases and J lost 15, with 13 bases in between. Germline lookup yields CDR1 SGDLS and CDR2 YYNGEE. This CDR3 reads CASSVALDMNLHF. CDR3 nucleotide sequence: TGTGCCAGCAGCGTAGCCTTGGACATGAACCTCCACTTT.

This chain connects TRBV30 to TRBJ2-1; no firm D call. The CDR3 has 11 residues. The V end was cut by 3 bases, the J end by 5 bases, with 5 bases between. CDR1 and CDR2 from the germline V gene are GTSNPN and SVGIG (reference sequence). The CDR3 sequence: CAWSTNNEQFF. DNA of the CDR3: TGTGCCTGGAGCACGAACAATGAGCAGTTCTTC.

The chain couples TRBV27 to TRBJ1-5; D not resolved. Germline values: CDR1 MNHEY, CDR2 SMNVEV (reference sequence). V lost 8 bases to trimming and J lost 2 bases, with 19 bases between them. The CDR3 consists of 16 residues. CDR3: CASRLRGGAGNQPQHF. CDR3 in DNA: TGTGCCAGCCGCCTCCGGGGTGGAGCGGGCAATCAGCCCCAGCATTTT.

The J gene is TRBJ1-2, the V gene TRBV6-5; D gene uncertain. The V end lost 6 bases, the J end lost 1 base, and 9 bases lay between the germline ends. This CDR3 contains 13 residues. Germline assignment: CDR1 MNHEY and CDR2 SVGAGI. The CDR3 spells CASRPTDNYGYTF. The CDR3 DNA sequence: TGTGCCAGCAGGCCCACAGATAACTATGGCTACACCTTC.

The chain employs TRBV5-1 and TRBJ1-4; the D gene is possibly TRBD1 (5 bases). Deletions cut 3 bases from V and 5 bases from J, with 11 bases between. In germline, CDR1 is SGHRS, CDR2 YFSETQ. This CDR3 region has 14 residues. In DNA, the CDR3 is TGCGCCAGCAGCTCGGGGCCGCAGAATGAAAAACTGTTTTTT. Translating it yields CASSSGPQNEKLFF.

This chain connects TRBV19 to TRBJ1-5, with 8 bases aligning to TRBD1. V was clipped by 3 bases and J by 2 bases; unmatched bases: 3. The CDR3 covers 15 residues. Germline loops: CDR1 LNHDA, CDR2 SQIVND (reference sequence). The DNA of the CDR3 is TGTGCCAGTAGTATTCAGGGGGCGGGCAATCAGCCCCAGCATTTT. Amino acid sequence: CASSIQGAGNQPQHF.

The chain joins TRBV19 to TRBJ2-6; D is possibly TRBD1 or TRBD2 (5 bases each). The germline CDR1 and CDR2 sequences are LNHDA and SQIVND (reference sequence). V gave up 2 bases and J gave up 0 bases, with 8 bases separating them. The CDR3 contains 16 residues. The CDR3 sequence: CASSIQGRSGANVLTF. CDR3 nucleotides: TGTGCCAGTAGTATACAGGGACGCTCTGGGGCCAACGTCCTGACTTTC.

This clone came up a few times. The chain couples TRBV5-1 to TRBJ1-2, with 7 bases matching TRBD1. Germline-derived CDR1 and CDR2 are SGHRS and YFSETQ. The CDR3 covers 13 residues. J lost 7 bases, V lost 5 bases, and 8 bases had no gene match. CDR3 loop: CASSGDREGGYTF. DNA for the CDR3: TGCGCCAGCAGTGGCGACAGGGAGGGTGGCTACACCTTC.

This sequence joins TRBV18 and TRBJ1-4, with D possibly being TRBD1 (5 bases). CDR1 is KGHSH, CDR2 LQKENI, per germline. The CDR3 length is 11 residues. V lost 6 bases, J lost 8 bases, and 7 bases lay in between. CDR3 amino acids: CASSRGEKLFF. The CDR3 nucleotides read TGTGCCAGCTCCCGGGGGGAAAAACTGTTTTTT.

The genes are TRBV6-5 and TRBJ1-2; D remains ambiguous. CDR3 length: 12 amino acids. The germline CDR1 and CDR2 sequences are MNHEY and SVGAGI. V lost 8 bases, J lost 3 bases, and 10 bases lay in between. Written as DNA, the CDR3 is TGTGCCAGCCTCGTAGGTGACTATGGCTACACCTTC. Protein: CASLVGDYGYTF.

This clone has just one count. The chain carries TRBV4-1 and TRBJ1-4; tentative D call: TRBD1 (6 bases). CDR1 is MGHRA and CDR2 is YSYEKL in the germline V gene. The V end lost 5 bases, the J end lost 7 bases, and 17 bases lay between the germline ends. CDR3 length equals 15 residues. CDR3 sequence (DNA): TGCGCCAGCAGCAAGGACAGCGGCTTTTCTGAAAAACTGTTTTTT. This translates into CASSKDSGFSEKLFF.

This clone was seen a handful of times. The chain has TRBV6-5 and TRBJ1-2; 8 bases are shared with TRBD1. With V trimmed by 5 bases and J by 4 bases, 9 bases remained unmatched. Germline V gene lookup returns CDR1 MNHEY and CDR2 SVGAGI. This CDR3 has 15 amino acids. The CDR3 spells CASSQGTGGTYGYTF. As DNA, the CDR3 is TGTGCCAGCAGTCAAGGGACAGGAGGGACCTATGGCTACACCTTC.

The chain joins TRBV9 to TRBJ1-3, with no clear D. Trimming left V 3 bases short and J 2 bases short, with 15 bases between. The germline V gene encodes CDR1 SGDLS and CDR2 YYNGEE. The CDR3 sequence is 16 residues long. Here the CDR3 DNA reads TGTGCCAGCAGCGCCACTTACAGACCCGCTGGAAACACCATATATTTT. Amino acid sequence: CASSATYRPAGNTIYF.

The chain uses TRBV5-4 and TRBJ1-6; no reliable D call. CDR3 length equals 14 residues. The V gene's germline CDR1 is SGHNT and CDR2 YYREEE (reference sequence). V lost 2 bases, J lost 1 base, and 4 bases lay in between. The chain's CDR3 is CASSFNSYNSPLHF. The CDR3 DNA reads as TGTGCCAGCAGCTTCAATTCCTATAATTCACCCCTCCACTTT. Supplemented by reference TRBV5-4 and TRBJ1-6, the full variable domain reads ETGVTQSPTHLIKTRGQQVTLRCSSQSGHNTVSWYQQALGQGPQFIFQYYREEENGRGNFPPRFSGLQFPNYSSELNVNALELDDSALYLCASSFNSYNSPLHFGNGTRLTVT.

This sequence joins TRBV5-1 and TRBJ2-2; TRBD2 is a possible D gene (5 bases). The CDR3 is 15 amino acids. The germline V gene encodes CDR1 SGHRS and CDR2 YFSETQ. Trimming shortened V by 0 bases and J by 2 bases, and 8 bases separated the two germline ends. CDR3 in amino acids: CASSLARTNTGELFF. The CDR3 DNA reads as TGCGCCAGCAGCTTGGCCAGGACTAACACCGGGGAGCTGTTTTTT.

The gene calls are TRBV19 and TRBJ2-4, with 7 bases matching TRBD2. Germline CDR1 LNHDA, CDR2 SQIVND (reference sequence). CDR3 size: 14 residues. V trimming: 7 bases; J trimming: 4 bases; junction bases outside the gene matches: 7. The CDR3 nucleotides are TGTGCCAGTACCACTAGCGCGGGGAAAAACATTCAGTACTTC. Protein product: CASTTSAGKNIQYF.

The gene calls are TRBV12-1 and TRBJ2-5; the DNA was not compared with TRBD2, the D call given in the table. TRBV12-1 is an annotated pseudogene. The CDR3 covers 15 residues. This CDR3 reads CASSFKRGSQETQYF. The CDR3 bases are TGTGCCAGCAGCTTTAAGCGGGGGAGCCAAGAGACCCAGTACTTC.

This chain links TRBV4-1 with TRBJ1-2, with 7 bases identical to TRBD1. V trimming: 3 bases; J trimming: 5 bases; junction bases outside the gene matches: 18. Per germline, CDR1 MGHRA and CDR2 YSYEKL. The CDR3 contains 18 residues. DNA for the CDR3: TGCGCCAGCAGCCATTGGCCCAGGGGGAAGCTGTATCGGTATGGCTACACCTTC. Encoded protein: CASSHWPRGKLYRYGYTF.

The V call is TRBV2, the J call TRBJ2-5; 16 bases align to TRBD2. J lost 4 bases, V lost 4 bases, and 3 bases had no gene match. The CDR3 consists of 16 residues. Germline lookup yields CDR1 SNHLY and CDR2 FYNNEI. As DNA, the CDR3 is TGTGCCAGCAGTGTCGGGACTAGCGGGGGGGGAGAGACCCAGTACTTC. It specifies CASSVGTSGGGETQYF.

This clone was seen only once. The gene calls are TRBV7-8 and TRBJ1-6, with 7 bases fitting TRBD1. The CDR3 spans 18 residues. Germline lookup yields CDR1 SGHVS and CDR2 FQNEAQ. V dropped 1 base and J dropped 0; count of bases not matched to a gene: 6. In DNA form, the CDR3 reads TGTGCCAGCAGCTTAGTTGGACAGGAGAGCTCCTATAATTCACCCCTCCACTTT. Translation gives CASSLVGQESSYNSPLHF.

CDR3 DNA: TGCAGCGTTCAACTGGGCGATCAGCCCCAGCATTTT. Protein: CSVQLGDQPQHF. This chain uses TRBV29-1 with TRBJ1-5; no firm D call. Trimming removed 5 bases at V and 5 bases at J, with 10 bases between. The CDR3 covers 12 residues. Germline V lookup: CDR1 SQVTM, CDR2 ANQGSEA.

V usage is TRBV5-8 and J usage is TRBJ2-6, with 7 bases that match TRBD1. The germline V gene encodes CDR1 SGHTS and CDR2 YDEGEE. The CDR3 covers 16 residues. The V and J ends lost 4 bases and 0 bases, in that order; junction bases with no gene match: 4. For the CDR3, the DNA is TGTGCCAGCAGCCCGGGACAGAACTCTGGGGCCAACGTCCTGACTTTC. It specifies CASSPGQNSGANVLTF.

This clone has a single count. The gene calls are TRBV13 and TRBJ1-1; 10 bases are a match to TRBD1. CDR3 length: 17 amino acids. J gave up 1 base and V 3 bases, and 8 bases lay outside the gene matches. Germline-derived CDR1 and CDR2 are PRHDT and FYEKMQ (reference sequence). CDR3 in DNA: TGTGCCAGCAGCTTGTACCAGACAGGGGGCCGGAACACTGAAGCTTTCTTT. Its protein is CASSLYQTGGRNTEAFF.

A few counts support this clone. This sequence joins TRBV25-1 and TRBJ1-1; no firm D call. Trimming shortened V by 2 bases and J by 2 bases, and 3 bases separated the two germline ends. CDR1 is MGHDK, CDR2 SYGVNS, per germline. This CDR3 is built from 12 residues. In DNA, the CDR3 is TGTGCCAGCAGTGAACCCAACACTGAAGCTTTCTTT. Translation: CASSEPNTEAFF.